A single sample gave rise to the 2 T cell receptor beta chains below, sequenced in a study of blood T cell repertoires in COVID-19. Sequenced by immunoSEQ multiplex PCR; TCRdb stores in-frame clones only, minus some. This table holds about 150,000 clones, 80% to 90% found once. The sample was peripheral blood. The receptor set was obtained from a woman aged 60-75 years with active COVID-19.

This clone was observed a single time. The chain employs TRBV2 and TRBJ1-5; perhaps TRBD1 as D (5 bases). Trimming took off 1 base at V and 4 bases at J, with 11 bases between the two ends. The CDR3 is made up of 15 amino acids. In germline, CDR1 is SNHLY, CDR2 FYNNEI. The CDR3 sequence is CASSEVRVGNQPQHF. Written as DNA, the CDR3 is TGTGCCAGCAGTGAAGTCAGGGTCGGTAATCAGCCCCAGCATTTT.

The chain carries TRBV6-4 and TRBJ1-5; 10 bases agree with TRBD1. This CDR3 spans 15 amino acids. J lost 7 bases, V lost 6 bases, and 9 bases had no gene match. Germline lookup yields CDR1 MRHNA and CDR2 SNTAGT. The CDR3, as DNA: TGTGCCAGCAGGGGGTCGGGACAGGGGATCCAGCCCCAGCATTTT. As protein: CASRGSGQGIQPQHF.